These 24 T cell receptor beta chains share one sample of origin, sequenced in a study of T cell repertoires in cytomegalovirus infection. In TCRdb, the reads were re-called with MiXCR into one record per CDR3 protein. The data hold about 830,000 distinct CDR3 sequences, with approximately 30% observed a single time. Their antigen targets remain unknown. Specimen: cultured CD8+ T cells from PBMCs, collected from culture after CMV antigen stimulation. The origin of the receptors is a human donor in good health (CMV status not recorded). Some clones in this sample may be carry-over from other donors' samples.

The gene calls are TRBV4-3 and TRBJ1-5; 7 bases are a match to TRBD1. The CDR3 is 15 residues long. Germline CDR1 reads LGHNA; CDR2 reads YSLEER. Losses at the gene ends were 0 bases for V and 2 bases for J; bases not matched to a gene: 1. CDR3 sequence: CASSQDGTGNQPQHF. CDR3 nucleotides: TGCGCCAGCAGCCAAGATGGGACAGGCAATCAGCCCCAGCATTTT.

This clonotype was counted a few times. At one end, the junction sequence differs from germline, possibly due to a read error. CDR3 bases: TGTGCCAGCCACGGGGGGCCCCGACAGGCCTTC. Translation gives CASHGGPRQAF. The gene calls are TRBV19 and TRBJ1-2; possibly TRBD1 for D (6 bases). The CDR3 spans 11 residues. The germline V gene encodes CDR1 LNHDA and CDR2 SQIVND (reference sequence).

This clonotype has only a few counts. The J gene is TRBJ1-2, the V gene TRBV7-9, with D maybe TRBD1 (6 bases). V was clipped by 4 bases and J by 7 bases, with 19 bases between them. Germline CDR1 is SEHNR and CDR2 is FQNEAQ (reference sequence). CDR3 length: 15 amino acids. The CDR3 DNA follows: TGTGCCAGCAGCTCGCAAGCCCGGACAGCCTTTGGCTACACCTTC. This sequence encodes CASSSQARTAFGYTF.

The chain is built from TRBV11-3 and TRBJ2-3; TRBD2 matches at 8 bases. The CDR3 sequence is 15 residues long. Germline V lookup: CDR1 SGHNT, CDR2 YENEEA. V shed 1 base, J shed 4 bases, and the junction held 4 bases outside the gene matches. The CDR3 protein is CASSLAAGGSDTQYF. CDR3 coding DNA: TGTGCCAGCAGCTTAGCTGCGGGGGGATCAGATACGCAGTATTTT.

The chain joins TRBV13 to TRBJ1-1; no clear D gene. Germline V gene sequence: CDR1 PRHDT, CDR2 FYEKMQ (reference sequence). V gave up 2 bases and J gave up 4 bases, with 17 bases separating them. This CDR3 contains 16 residues. CDR3 in amino acids: CASSLSEKGMGTEAFF. The CDR3 coding sequence is TGTGCCAGCAGCTTAAGCGAGAAGGGTATGGGCACTGAAGCTTTCTTT.

The rearrangement joins TRBV20-1 to TRBJ2-2; TRBD2 aligns across 7 bases. The CDR3 spans 13 residues. From germline, CDR1 is DFQATT and CDR2 SNEGSKA (reference sequence). The junction had 2 bases not matched to a gene; V was cut back by 1 base and J by 6 bases. The CDR3 region is CSARVGGAGELFF. The CDR3 nucleotides read TGCAGTGCTAGAGTGGGAGGGGCCGGGGAGCTGTTTTTT.

This clonotype was detected once. This chain uses TRBV20-1 with TRBJ2-7; the D gene is possibly TRBD2 (6 bases). Trimming cost V 6 bases and J 4 bases, with 10 bases left between them. Looked up from germline, CDR1 is DFQATT and CDR2 is SNEGSKA (reference sequence). The CDR3 has 11 amino acids. CDR3 sequence: CSANREYEQYV. The CDR3 bases are TGCAGTGCCAACCGGGAGTACGAGCAGTACGTC.

The V call is TRBV19, the J call TRBJ1-1, with unresolved D. Germline V lookup: CDR1 LNHDA, CDR2 SQIVND (reference sequence). Trimming removed 1 base at V and 5 bases at J, with 11 bases between. This CDR3 region has 14 residues. The CDR3 protein is CASSIVGEGTEAFF. As DNA, the CDR3 is TGTGCCAGTAGTATAGTCGGGGAAGGAACTGAAGCTTTCTTT.

There are a few counts of this clonotype. This chain uses TRBV6-2 or TRBV6-3 with TRBJ1-5, with D perhaps TRBD1 (6 bases). The V end was cut by 1 base, the J end by 7 bases, with 17 bases between. This CDR3 has 16 residues. CDR1 and CDR2 (germline): MNHEY, SVGEGT. Written as DNA, the CDR3 is TGTGCCAGCAGTTACTTCGACAGGCGGCTGGAACAGCCCCAGCATTTT. As protein: CASSYFDRRLEQPQHF.

Notes on this clonotype: The junction does not match germline at one end; this may be a read error. This rearrangement joins TRBV27 to TRBJ2-1, with D tentatively TRBD1 (6 bases). There are 14 residues in the CDR3. Germline lookup yields CDR1 MNHEY and CDR2 SMNVEV (reference sequence). Here the CDR3 reads CPSSDSDSYNEQFF. CDR3 in DNA: TGTCCCAGCAGTGACTCGGACAGCTACAATGAGCAGTTCTTC.

For this clonotype: A much larger clonotype is one base distant, so this may be a read error. The chain joins TRBV7-2 to TRBJ1-4, with D perhaps matching TRBD1 (5 bases). In germline, CDR1 is SGHTA, CDR2 FQGNSA. V was clipped by 5 bases and J by 10 bases, with 23 bases between them. This CDR3 has 16 amino acids. CDR3 nucleotide sequence: TGTGCCAGCAGCCATCCTGCGTCCCTGGGAAGGGGAAAACTGTTTTTT. It translates to CASSHPASLGRGKLFF.

This clonotype has only a few counts. The rearrangement joins TRBV28 to TRBJ2-4; perhaps D is TRBD1 or TRBD2 (5 bases each). V was pared by 2 bases and J by 8 bases, with 13 bases between. Germline loops: CDR1 MDHEN, CDR2 SYDVKM. This CDR3 is built from 14 residues. CDR3: CASSLMRGRDIQYF. CDR3 bases: TGTGCCAGCAGTTTAATGAGGGGCCGGGACATTCAGTACTTC.

A few counts support this clonotype. The chain uses TRBV18 and TRBJ2-2; D remains ambiguous. Germline CDR1 is KGHSH and CDR2 is LQKENI. The ends were cut back, 0 bases at V and 5 bases at J, with 10 bases in the middle. The CDR3 has 15 residues. CDR3: CASSPPGLGTGELFF. DNA of the CDR3: TGTGCCAGCTCACCACCAGGTTTGGGGACCGGGGAGCTGTTTTTT.

V and J are TRBV7-6 and TRBJ2-2; 7 bases map to TRBD1. This CDR3 is built from 15 residues. After removal of 2 bases from V and 4 bases from J, the junction contained 4 bases not matched to a gene. From germline, CDR1 is SGHVS and CDR2 FNYEAQ. This CDR3 is CASSLLTGTTGELFF. CDR3 nucleotides: TGTGCCAGCAGCTTATTGACAGGGACCACCGGGGAGCTGTTTTTT.

The chain links TRBV29-1 to TRBJ2-3; D might be TRBD1 (5 bases). Trimming stripped 4 bases from V and 7 bases from J, with 15 bases between. Germline CDR1 SQVTM, CDR2 ANQGSEA. This CDR3 has 13 amino acids. CDR3 sequence (DNA): TGCAGCGTTGTAAACAGGCCTCGAAATACGCAGTATTTT. This sequence encodes CSVVNRPRNTQYF.

The chain carries TRBV15 and TRBJ1-3; D not certain. The V gene lost 0 bases and the J gene lost 1 base, with 10 bases spanning the gap. Germline lookup yields CDR1 LNHNV and CDR2 YYDKDF (reference sequence). This CDR3 has 16 amino acids. The CDR3 DNA reads as TGTGCCACCAGCAGAGATCCCCCGGTATCTGGAAACACCATATATTTT. Translation: CATSRDPPVSGNTIYF.

The chain is built from TRBV11-2 and TRBJ2-7; D possibly matches TRBD1 or TRBD2 (5 bases each). Germline loops: CDR1 SGHAT, CDR2 FQNNGV. Trimming took off 6 bases at V and 6 bases at J, with 21 bases between the two ends. The CDR3 extends over 15 amino acids. For the CDR3, the DNA is TGTGCCAGCAGGCCCCGGGACCCGAAAGACTTCGAGCAGTACTTC. Its translation: CASRPRDPKDFEQYF.

The chain is built from TRBV12-3 or TRBV12-4 and TRBJ2-1; no reliable D call. The CDR3 has 11 residues. V lost 8 bases and J 6 bases, leaving 8 bases between the germline ends. CDR3 sequence: CASQMGNEQFF. CDR3 sequence (DNA): TGTGCCAGCCAGATGGGCAATGAGCAGTTCTTC.

In this sample, this clonotype turned up many times. The V gene is TRBV7-9, the J gene TRBJ2-3; a possible D gene is TRBD1 (6 bases). Trimming cost V 1 base and J 3 bases, with 8 bases left between them. Per the germline V gene, CDR1 is SEHNR and CDR2 is FQNEAQ (reference sequence). The CDR3 is 14 residues long. CDR3 sequence (DNA): TGTGCCAGCAGCTTAGGGACAGATACAGATACGCAGTATTTT. Encoded protein: CASSLGTDTDTQYF.

This clonotype appeared a few times. The chain joins TRBV27 to TRBJ2-3; TRBD2 matches at 7 bases. The V gene end was trimmed by 5 bases and the J gene end by 3 bases; junction bases not matched to a gene: 11. This CDR3 has 16 amino acids. Germline V gene lookup returns CDR1 MNHEY and CDR2 SMNVEV (reference sequence). The CDR3 sequence: CASSPIGGEVTDTQYF. Written as DNA, the CDR3 is TGTGCCAGCAGTCCCATTGGGGGGGAGGTTACAGATACGCAGTATTTT.

V gene TRBV7-3 combines with J gene TRBJ2-2; possible D gene TRBD1, 6 bases. Germline-derived CDR1 and CDR2 are SGHTA and FQGTGA. The CDR3 has 13 residues. Deletions cut 9 bases from V and 4 bases from J, with 12 bases between. CDR3 protein: CARQGPGTGELFF. The CDR3 DNA is TGTGCCAGACAGGGACCTGGCACCGGGGAGCTGTTTTTT.

The gene calls are TRBV6-6 and TRBJ1-5; D call uncertain. The CDR3 covers 15 residues. CDR1 and CDR2 from the germline V gene are MNHNY and SVGAGI (reference sequence). Trimming shortened V by 7 bases and J by 0 bases, and 13 bases separated the two germline ends. CDR3 in amino acids: CASTWTDYSNQPQHF. In DNA form, the CDR3 reads TGTGCCAGCACTTGGACTGATTATAGCAATCAGCCCCAGCATTTT.

This rearrangement joins TRBV9 to TRBJ1-5, with a weak D call TRBD1 (5 bases). This CDR3 has 17 residues. The germline V gene encodes CDR1 SGDLS and CDR2 YYNGEE. V lost 1 base, J lost 1 base, and 15 bases lay in between. This chain's CDR3 is CASSVSGWRQSNQPQHF. The CDR3, as DNA: TGTGCCAGCAGCGTAAGTGGATGGAGACAGAGCAATCAGCCCCAGCATTTT. The full variable domain, with the rest looked up from reference TRBV9 and TRBJ1-5, is DSGVTQTPKHLITATGQRVTLRCSPRSGDLSVYWYQQSLDQGLQFLIQYYNGEERAKGNILERFSAQQFPDLHSELNLSSLELGDSALYFCASSVSGWRQSNQPQHFGDGTRLSIL.

This clonotype was observed a few times. The chain employs TRBV5-1 and TRBJ1-1, with D unresolved. The V end lost 1 base, the J end lost 3 bases, and 16 bases lay between the germline ends. Germline V lookup: CDR1 SGHRS, CDR2 YFSETQ. The CDR3 runs to 16 residues. As DNA, the CDR3 is TGCGCCAGCAGCTTGAAAAGGCTTGGTACGGACACTGAAGCTTTCTTT. It is translated as CASSLKRLGTDTEAFF.